This T cell receptor beta chain derives from a study of follicular helper T cells after annual influenza vaccination. Study summary: For some subjects, blood spans the 2013-2014, 2014-2015 and 2015-2016 annual vaccinations. Study-wide results and limits: Change in circulating plasmablasts correlated with ICOS+CD38+ cTfh clonality change. Recurrent ICOS+CD38+ cTfh clonotypes included tetramer and AIM influenza-specific ones.

Some clones are missing from TCRdb's copy, which holds only in-frame ones; the method was immunoSEQ multiplex PCR. The data hold several thousand clones, with approximately 82% observed a single time. Specified time point: 2014-2015 season, 7 days after vaccination. Cells are cTfh (non-naive CD4+CXCR5+PD-1+), split by ICOS and CD38 into double-positive or double-negative. About this clone itself: The antigen remains unidentified.

Trimming shortened V by 7 bases and J by 3 bases, and 9 bases separated the two germline ends. This CDR3 is built from 12 residues. Germline V CDR1 and CDR2: MGHDK, SYGVNS. This clonotype was sampled from an adult who received the influenza vaccine. The chain links TRBV25-1 to TRBJ1-1; D perhaps matches TRBD1 (6 bases). The specimen was CXCR5+ CD38- circulating T follicular helper cells from blood, collected 7 days after influenza vaccination. Subset denoted: circulating Tfh, non-naive CD4+CXCR5+PD-1+ (ICOS+CD38+ or ICOS-CD38-). CDR3 amino acids: CASKKGDTEAFF. DNA of the CDR3: TGTGCCAGCAAAAAGGGGGACACTGAAGCTTTCTTT.